This T cell receptor beta chain was obtained from a study of T cell changes during pregnancy in multiple sclerosis. This clone was detected only once. The method was immunoSEQ multiplex PCR; TCRdb's version includes in-frame clones alone and lacks a portion of them. The sample has about 63,000 clones; approximately 94% are singletons. Per the germline V gene, CDR1 is LGHNA and CDR2 is YNFKEQ. The CDR3 sequence is 16 residues long. V was clipped by 2 bases and J by 6 bases; unmatched bases: 13. Sequencing used CD8+ T cells from peripheral blood mononuclear cells, obtained in the second trimester of pregnancy. The V call is TRBV4-2, the J call TRBJ2-7, with 7 bases identical to TRBD2. The receptor comes from a female donor with multiple sclerosis, enrolled in a pregnancy study. CDR3 sequence: CASSQLLEGGDGEQYF. Here the CDR3 DNA reads TGTGCCAGCAGCCAACTGCTTGAGGGAGGGGATGGCGAGCAGTACTTC.